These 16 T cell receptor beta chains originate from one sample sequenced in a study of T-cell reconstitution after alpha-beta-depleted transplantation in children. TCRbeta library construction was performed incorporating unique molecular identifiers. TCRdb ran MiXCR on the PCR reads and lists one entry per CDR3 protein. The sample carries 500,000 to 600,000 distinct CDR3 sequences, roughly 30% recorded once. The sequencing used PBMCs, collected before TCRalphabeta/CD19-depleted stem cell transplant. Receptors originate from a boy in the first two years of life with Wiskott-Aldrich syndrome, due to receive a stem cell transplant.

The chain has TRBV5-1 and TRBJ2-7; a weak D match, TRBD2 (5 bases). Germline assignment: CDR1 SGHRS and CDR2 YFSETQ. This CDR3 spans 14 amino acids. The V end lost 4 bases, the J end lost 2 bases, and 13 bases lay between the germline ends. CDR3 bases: TGCGCCAGCAGCCGCGGACTTAACCCCTACGAGCAGTACTTC. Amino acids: CASSRGLNPYEQYF.

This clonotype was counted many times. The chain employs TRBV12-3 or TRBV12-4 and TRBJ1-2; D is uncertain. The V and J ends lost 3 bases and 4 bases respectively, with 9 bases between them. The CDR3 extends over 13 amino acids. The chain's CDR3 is CASSLRGGYGYTF. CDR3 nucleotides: TGTGCCAGCAGTTTGCGGGGAGGCTATGGCTACACCTTC.

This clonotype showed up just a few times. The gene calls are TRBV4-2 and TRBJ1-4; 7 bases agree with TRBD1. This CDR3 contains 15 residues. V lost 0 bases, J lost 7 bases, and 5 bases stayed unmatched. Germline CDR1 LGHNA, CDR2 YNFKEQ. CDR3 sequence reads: CASSQEDRTGEKLFF. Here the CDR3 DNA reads TGTGCCAGCAGCCAAGAAGACAGGACAGGTGAAAAACTGTTTTTT.

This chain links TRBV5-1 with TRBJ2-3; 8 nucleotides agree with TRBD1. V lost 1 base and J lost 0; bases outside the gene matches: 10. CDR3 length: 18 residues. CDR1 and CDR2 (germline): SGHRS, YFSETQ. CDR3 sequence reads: CASSLTDRALSSTDTQYF. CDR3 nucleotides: TGCGCCAGCAGCTTGACGGACAGGGCCCTCTCTAGCACAGATACGCAGTATTTT.

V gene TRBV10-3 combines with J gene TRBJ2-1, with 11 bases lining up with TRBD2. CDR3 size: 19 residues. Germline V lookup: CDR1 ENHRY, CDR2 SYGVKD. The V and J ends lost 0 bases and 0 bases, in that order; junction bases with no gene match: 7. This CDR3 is CAISESRPSGRRSYNEQFF. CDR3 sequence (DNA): TGTGCCATCAGTGAGTCGAGACCTAGCGGGAGGCGCTCCTACAATGAGCAGTTCTTC.

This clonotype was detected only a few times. DNA for the CDR3: TGTGCCTGGAGCATGGCAGATACGCAGTATTTT. Amino acid sequence: CAWSMADTQYF. The chain carries TRBV30 and TRBJ2-3; no reliable D call. CDR3 length: 11 amino acids. V was trimmed by 3 bases and J by 4 bases, leaving 5 bases between them. Germline-derived CDR1 and CDR2 are GTSNPN and SVGIG (reference sequence).

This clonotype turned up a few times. The CDR3 sequence: CATSREPTGAIRNEQFF. The DNA for the CDR3 is TGTGCCACCAGCAGAGAGCCGACAGGGGCAATAAGGAATGAGCAGTTCTTC. This chain joins TRBV15 and TRBJ2-1; TRBD1 aligns across 8 bases. From germline, CDR1 is LNHNV and CDR2 YYDKDF (reference sequence). The trim removed 0 bases at V and 7 bases at J, leaving 11 bases unmatched. The CDR3 totals 17 residues.

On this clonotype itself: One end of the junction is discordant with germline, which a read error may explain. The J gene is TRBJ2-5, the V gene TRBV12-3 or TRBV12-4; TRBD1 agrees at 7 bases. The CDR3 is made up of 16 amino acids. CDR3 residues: CASGAETGYDQETQHF. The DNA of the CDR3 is TGTGCCAGCGGCGCTGAGACAGGGTACGACCAAGAGACCCAGCACTTC.

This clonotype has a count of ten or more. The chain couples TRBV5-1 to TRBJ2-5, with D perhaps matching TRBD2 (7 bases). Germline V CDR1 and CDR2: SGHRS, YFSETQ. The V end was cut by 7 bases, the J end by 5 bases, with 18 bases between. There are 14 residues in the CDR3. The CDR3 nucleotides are TGCGCCAGCGGATCCACGGGGGGCCTGGAGACCCAGTACTTC. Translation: CASGSTGGLETQYF.

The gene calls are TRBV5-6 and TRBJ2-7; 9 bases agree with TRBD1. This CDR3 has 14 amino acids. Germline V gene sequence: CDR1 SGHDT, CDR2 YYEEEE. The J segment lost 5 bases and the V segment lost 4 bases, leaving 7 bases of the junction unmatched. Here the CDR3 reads CASSPWDRVNEQYF. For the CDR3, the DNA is TGTGCCAGCAGCCCCTGGGACAGGGTGAACGAGCAGTACTTC.

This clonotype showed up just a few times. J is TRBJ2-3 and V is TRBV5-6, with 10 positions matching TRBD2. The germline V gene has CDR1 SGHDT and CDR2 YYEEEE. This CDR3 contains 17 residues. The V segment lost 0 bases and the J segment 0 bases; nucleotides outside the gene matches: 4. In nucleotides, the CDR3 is TGTGCCAGCAGCTTGGGCCGGACTAGCGGCAGCACAGATACGCAGTATTTT. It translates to CASSLGRTSGSTDTQYF. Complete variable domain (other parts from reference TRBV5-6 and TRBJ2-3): DAGVTQSPTHLIKTRGQQVTLRCSPKSGHDTVSWYQQALGQGPQFIFQYYEEEERQRGNFPDRFSGHQFPNYSSELNVNALLLGDSALYLCASSLGRTSGSTDTQYFGPGTRLTVL.

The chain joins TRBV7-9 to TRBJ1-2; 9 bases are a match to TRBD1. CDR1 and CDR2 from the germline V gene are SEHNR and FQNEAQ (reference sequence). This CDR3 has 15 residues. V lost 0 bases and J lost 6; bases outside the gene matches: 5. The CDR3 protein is CASSLARDRGNGYTF. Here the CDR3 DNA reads TGTGCCAGCAGCTTAGCGCGTGACAGGGGGAATGGCTACACCTTC.

The CDR3 nucleotides read TGCGCCAGCAGCCCCCGCACTAGCGGCCTGTACAATGAGCAGTTCTTC. Its translation: CASSPRTSGLYNEQFF. J is TRBJ2-1 and V is TRBV5-1, with 8 bases that match TRBD2. This CDR3 region has 16 residues. The V gene end was trimmed by 4 bases and the J gene end by 4 bases; junction bases not matched to a gene: 10. CDR1 is SGHRS, CDR2 YFSETQ, per germline.

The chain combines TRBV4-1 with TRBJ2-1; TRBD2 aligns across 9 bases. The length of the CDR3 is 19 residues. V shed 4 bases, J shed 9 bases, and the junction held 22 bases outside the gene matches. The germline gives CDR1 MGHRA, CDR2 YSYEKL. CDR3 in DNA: TGCGCCAGCAGCCCTAGCGGGATCCTTGGGGTCCCAACCTTGAGTGAGCAGTTCTTC. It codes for CASSPSGILGVPTLSEQFF.

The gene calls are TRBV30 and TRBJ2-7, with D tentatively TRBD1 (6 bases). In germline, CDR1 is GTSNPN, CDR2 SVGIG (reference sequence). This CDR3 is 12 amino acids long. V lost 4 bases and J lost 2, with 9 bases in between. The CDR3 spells CAWNWGPYEQYF. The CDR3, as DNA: TGTGCCTGGAATTGGGGGCCCTACGAGCAGTACTTC.

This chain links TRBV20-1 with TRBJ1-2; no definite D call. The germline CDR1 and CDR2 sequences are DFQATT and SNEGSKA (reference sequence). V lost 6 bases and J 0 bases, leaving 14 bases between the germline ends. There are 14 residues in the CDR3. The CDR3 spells CSAIPQIPNYGYTF. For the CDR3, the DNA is TGCAGTGCCATCCCCCAGATCCCTAACTATGGCTACACCTTC.